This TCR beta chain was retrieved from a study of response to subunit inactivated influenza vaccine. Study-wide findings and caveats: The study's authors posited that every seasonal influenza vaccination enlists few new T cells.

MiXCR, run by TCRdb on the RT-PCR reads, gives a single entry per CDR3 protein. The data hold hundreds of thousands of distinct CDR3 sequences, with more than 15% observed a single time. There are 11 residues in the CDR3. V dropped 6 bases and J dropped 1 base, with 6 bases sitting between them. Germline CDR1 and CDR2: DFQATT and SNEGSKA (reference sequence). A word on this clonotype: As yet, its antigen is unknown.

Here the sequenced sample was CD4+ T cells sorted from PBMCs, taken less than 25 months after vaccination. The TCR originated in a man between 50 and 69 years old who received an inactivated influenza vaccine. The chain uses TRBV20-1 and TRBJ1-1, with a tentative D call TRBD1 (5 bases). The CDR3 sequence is CSAQGNTEAFF. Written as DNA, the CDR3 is TGCAGTGCCCAGGGGAACACTGAAGCTTTCTTT.